A single sample gave rise to the 25 T cell receptor beta chains below, sequenced in a study of glioma-infiltrating T cells after dendritic cell vaccination. Regarding time point: after dendritic cell vaccination, including at tumor progression/relapse. Only in-frame clones appear in the TCRdb table, and some are missing; sequencing was by immunoSEQ multiplex PCR. The sample consists of some 110,000 clones, around 87% of them appearing once. The material was blood, obtained after dendritic cell vaccination. These receptors all stem from a human donor with glioblastoma.

The rearrangement links TRBV10-2 to TRBJ2-1, with 9 bases lining up with TRBD2. Germline V lookup: CDR1 WSHSY, CDR2 SAAADI. V lost 6 bases and J lost 7; bases outside the gene matches: 7. CDR3 length: 14 amino acids. CDR3: CASRASGIGNEQFF. The CDR3 nucleotides are TGCGCCAGCAGGGCTAGCGGGATCGGAAATGAGCAGTTCTTC.

The rearrangement joins TRBV13 to TRBJ2-7, with 9 bases fitting TRBD2. Trimming took 1 base from V and 5 from J; bases not matched to a gene: 12. Germline-derived CDR1 and CDR2 are PRHDT and FYEKMQ (reference sequence). The CDR3 runs to 17 residues. Here the CDR3 reads CASSLAVRREGLHEQYF. The CDR3, as DNA: TGTGCCAGCAGCTTAGCTGTTAGGCGGGAGGGCCTCCACGAGCAGTACTTC.

The rearrangement links TRBV28 to TRBJ1-4; 8 bases map to TRBD1. Germline assignment: CDR1 MDHEN and CDR2 SYDVKM. The CDR3 is made up of 13 amino acids. Germline trimming cut 6 bases from V and 10 bases from J; bases unmatched to any gene: 7. This chain's CDR3 is CASRDRGWGKLFF. In nucleotides, the CDR3 is TGTGCCAGCAGAGACAGGGGTTGGGGAAAACTGTTTTTT.

The rearrangement joins TRBV5-1 to TRBJ2-5; possibly TRBD1 for D (6 bases). Per germline, CDR1 SGHRS and CDR2 YFSETQ. This CDR3 spans 18 amino acids. Deletions cut 1 base from V and 4 bases from J, with 23 bases between. CDR3 coding DNA: TGCGCCAGCAGCTTGACCAAAGCGAACAGGGTGGGGACAGAGACCCAGTACTTC. It codes for CASSLTKANRVGTETQYF.

This clone occurred a few times. The J gene is TRBJ1-4, the V gene TRBV6-6; tentative D call: TRBD1 (5 bases). The CDR3 loop spans 13 amino acids. Germline CDR1 and CDR2: MNHNY and SVGAGI (reference sequence). Trimming pared 5 bases from V and 7 bases from J, leaving 11 bases between. The CDR3 bases are TGTGCCAGCAGTCCCAACAGGAGTGAAAAACTGTTTTTT. As protein: CASSPNRSEKLFF.

This clone was seen a few times. The gene calls are TRBV15 and TRBJ1-5; D is possibly TRBD1 (5 bases). This CDR3 is built from 15 residues. CDR1 and CDR2 from the germline V gene are LNHNV and YYDKDF (reference sequence). Trimming took off 3 bases at V and 5 bases at J, with 14 bases between the two ends. This CDR3 is CATSSIGARDQPQHF. Written as DNA, the CDR3 is TGTGCCACCAGCAGCATAGGGGCAAGGGATCAGCCCCAGCATTTT.

V is TRBV5-6 and J is TRBJ2-2; TRBD1 matches at 11 bases. J was trimmed by 5 bases and V by 4 bases; bases with no gene match: 7. In germline, CDR1 is SGHDT, CDR2 YYEEEE. This CDR3 is 16 amino acids long. The chain's CDR3 is CASSLPGQGVTGELFF. The CDR3 DNA is TGTGCCAGCAGCCTTCCGGGACAGGGGGTAACCGGGGAGCTGTTTTTT.

The J gene is TRBJ2-1, the V gene TRBV9, with D possibly being TRBD2 (5 bases). Germline CDR1 SGDLS, CDR2 YYNGEE. CDR3 size: 16 residues. V gave up 0 bases and J gave up 4 bases, with 14 bases separating them. The CDR3 DNA reads TGTGCCAGCAGCGTAGAGGCTAGCACAAGGTACAATGAGCAGTTCTTC. It encodes CASSVEASTRYNEQFF.

This clone was observed a single time. The chain joins TRBV6-5 to TRBJ1-2, with D maybe TRBD1 (6 bases). The germline V gene encodes CDR1 MNHEY and CDR2 SVGAGI. This CDR3 is built from 14 residues. V dropped 5 bases and J dropped 0 bases, with 10 bases sitting between them. For the CDR3, the DNA is TGTGCCAGCAGTCGCACAGGGTCTAACTATGGCTACACCTTC. It specifies CASSRTGSNYGYTF.

The chain carries TRBV10-3 and TRBJ2-7, with TRBD2 identical over 13 bases. The CDR3 consists of 15 residues. Germline assignment: CDR1 ENHRY and CDR2 SYGVKD. With 2 bases clipped from V and 7 bases from J, the junction kept 5 bases outside the gene matches. The CDR3, as DNA: TGTGCCATCAGTGAGACTAGCGGGGGGGCTGAAGAGCAGTACTTC. This translates into CAISETSGGAEEQYF.

Only a few counts were recorded for this clone. The chain couples TRBV6-5 to TRBJ2-3, with a tentative D call TRBD2 (5 bases). CDR1 MNHEY and CDR2 SVGAGI come from the germline V gene. Trimming cost V 2 bases and J 2 bases, with 14 bases left between them. The CDR3 loop spans 16 amino acids. CDR3: CASSYNEGTHTDTQYF. CDR3 coding DNA: TGTGCCAGCAGTTACAACGAGGGAACTCACACAGATACGCAGTATTTT.

The chain carries TRBV6-1 and TRBJ2-2; 7 bases align to TRBD1. Per the germline V gene, CDR1 is MNHNS and CDR2 is SASEGT. The CDR3 has 14 residues. The V and J ends lost 6 bases and 4 bases, in that order; junction bases with no gene match: 5. The CDR3 here is CASSQYRGTGELFF. The CDR3 region has the DNA TGTGCCAGCAGCCAGTACAGGGGCACCGGGGAGCTGTTTTTT.

The V and J genes are TRBV19 and TRBJ1-5; 7 bases line up with TRBD1. The CDR3 consists of 14 residues. CDR1 and CDR2 (germline): LNHDA, SQIVND (reference sequence). With V trimmed by 6 bases and J by 5 bases, 7 bases remained unmatched. Here the CDR3 reads CASSKGQTDQPQHF. As DNA, the CDR3 is TGTGCCAGTAGCAAGGGACAGACTGATCAGCCCCAGCATTTT.

This clone was observed a few times. The V gene is TRBV5-4, the J gene TRBJ2-1, with 8 bases matching TRBD1. In germline, CDR1 is SGHNT, CDR2 YYREEE (reference sequence). Trimming removed 0 bases from V and 2 bases from J; junction bases left unmatched: 1. The CDR3 sequence is 15 residues long. CDR3 in amino acids: CASSLEQGAYNEQFF. The CDR3 DNA follows: TGTGCCAGCAGCTTGGAACAGGGGGCCTACAATGAGCAGTTCTTC.

The genes are TRBV6-6 and TRBJ1-6; possibly TRBD1 for D (5 bases). V lost 7 bases, J lost 6 bases, and 10 bases lay in between. The CDR3 contains 13 residues. Germline values: CDR1 MNHNY, CDR2 SVGAGI (reference sequence). The CDR3 region has the DNA TGTGCCAGCAAGGTCGACAGTAATTCACCCCTCCACTTT. It translates to CASKVDSNSPLHF.

The chain joins TRBV7-9 to TRBJ1-1, with 7 bases matching TRBD1. The germline V gene has CDR1 SEHNR and CDR2 FQNEAQ (reference sequence). Trimming cost V 5 bases and J 3 bases; bases outside gene matches: 12. This CDR3 spans 16 amino acids. The CDR3, as DNA: TGTGCCAGCAGCCCCCGGCTAGGACAGGCGGACACTGAAGCTTTCTTT. Its translation: CASSPRLGQADTEAFF. The whole variable domain, filled in from reference TRBV7-9 and TRBJ1-1, reads DTGVSQNPRHKITKRGQNVTFRCDPISEHNRLYWYRQTLGQGPEFLTYFQNEAQLEKSRLLSDRFSAERPKGSFSTLEIQRTEQGDSAMYLCASSPRLGQADTEAFFGQGTRLTVV.

The chain couples TRBV5-4 to TRBJ1-1, with 7 bases lining up with TRBD1. The germline V gene encodes CDR1 SGHNT and CDR2 YYREEE (reference sequence). With V trimmed by 4 bases and J by 2 bases, 8 bases remained unmatched. The CDR3 has 15 residues. For the CDR3, the DNA is TGTGCCAGCAGCCCGAACCGACAGGGAAACACTGAAGCTTTCTTT. Protein sequence: CASSPNRQGNTEAFF.

The rearrangement uses TRBV27 and TRBJ2-7; no reliable D call. Germline CDR1 and CDR2: MNHEY and SMNVEV (reference sequence). V was pared by 4 bases and J by 7 bases, with 11 bases between. The CDR3 sequence is 12 residues long. The chain's CDR3 is CASSYNLKEQYF. DNA for the CDR3: TGTGCCAGCAGTTATAATCTTAAAGAGCAGTACTTC.

The CDR3 coding sequence is TGTGCCAGCAGTGACTACAGGTCTCTTAACTATGGCTACACCTTC. Translation: CASSDYRSLNYGYTF. V usage is TRBV6-1 and J usage is TRBJ1-2, with a tentative D call TRBD1 (5 bases). This CDR3 comprises 15 residues. V lost 3 bases and J lost 1, with 12 bases in between. From germline, CDR1 is MNHNS and CDR2 SASEGT.

The chain uses TRBV11-2 and TRBJ2-3, with 12 bases that match TRBD2. The ends lost 4 bases at V and 5 bases at J; junction bases unmatched: 7. In germline, CDR1 is SGHAT, CDR2 FQNNGV. This CDR3 contains 16 residues. In DNA form, the CDR3 reads TGTGCCAGCAGCTCGCGGACTAGCGGGGTTGGAGATACGCAGTATTTT. This sequence encodes CASSSRTSGVGDTQYF. Supplemented by reference TRBV11-2 and TRBJ2-3, the full variable domain reads EAGVAQSPRYKIIEKRQSVAFWCNPISGHATLYWYQQILGQGPKLLIQFQNNGVVDDSQLPKDRFSAERLKGVDSTLKIQPAKLEDSAVYLCASSSRTSGVGDTQYFGPGTRLTVL.

Regarding this clone: This specimen includes other DNA sequences encoding the same CDR3. The chain has TRBV11-3 and TRBJ1-6; 7 bases align to TRBD1. V lost 2 bases to trimming and J lost 5 bases; unmatched junction nucleotides: 3. The V gene's germline CDR1 is SGHNT and CDR2 YENEEA. This CDR3 region has 15 residues. The CDR3 bases are TGTGCCAGCAGCTTAAATGGACAGGATAATTCACCCCTCCACTTT. This encodes CASSLNGQDNSPLHF.

This rearrangement joins TRBV30 to TRBJ1-5, with D perhaps matching TRBD1 (6 bases). The CDR3 is 14 residues long. V lost 4 bases and J lost 5, with 15 bases in between. CDR1 GTSNPN and CDR2 SVGIG come from the germline V gene (reference sequence). The CDR3 loop is CAWKHRAYDQPQHF. The CDR3 nucleotides are TGTGCCTGGAAGCACAGGGCTTATGATCAGCCCCAGCATTTT.

The table lists this clone with a count of one. The rearrangement joins TRBV11-1 to TRBJ2-2; D may be TRBD1 (5 bases). CDR1 SGHAT and CDR2 FQDESV come from the germline V gene (reference sequence). CDR3 length: 13 residues. Trimming took off 8 bases at V and 2 bases at J, with 9 bases between the two ends. CDR3 in amino acids: CASVQVNTGELFF. CDR3 coding DNA: TGTGCCAGCGTACAGGTCAACACCGGGGAGCTGTTTTTT.

V and J are TRBV5-6 and TRBJ2-7; TRBD1 might be the D (6 bases). The germline CDR1 and CDR2 sequences are SGHDT and YYEEEE. V lost 4 bases, J lost 2 bases, and 19 bases lay in between. The CDR3 covers 16 residues. CDR3: CASSATRGGNTYEQYF. Written as DNA, the CDR3 is TGTGCCAGCAGCGCAACCAGGGGCGGAAATACCTACGAGCAGTACTTC.

Note on this clone: The junction shows a germline mismatch at one end, possibly a read error. V is TRBV7-9 and J is TRBJ2-3; TRBD2 matches at 12 bases. This CDR3 has 15 residues. Germline lookup yields CDR1 SEHNR and CDR2 FQNEAQ (reference sequence). The CDR3 loop reads CASSLAGGNSDTQYF. The CDR3 nucleotides read TGTGCCAGCAGCCTAGCGGGAGGGAACTCAGATACGCAGTATTTT.